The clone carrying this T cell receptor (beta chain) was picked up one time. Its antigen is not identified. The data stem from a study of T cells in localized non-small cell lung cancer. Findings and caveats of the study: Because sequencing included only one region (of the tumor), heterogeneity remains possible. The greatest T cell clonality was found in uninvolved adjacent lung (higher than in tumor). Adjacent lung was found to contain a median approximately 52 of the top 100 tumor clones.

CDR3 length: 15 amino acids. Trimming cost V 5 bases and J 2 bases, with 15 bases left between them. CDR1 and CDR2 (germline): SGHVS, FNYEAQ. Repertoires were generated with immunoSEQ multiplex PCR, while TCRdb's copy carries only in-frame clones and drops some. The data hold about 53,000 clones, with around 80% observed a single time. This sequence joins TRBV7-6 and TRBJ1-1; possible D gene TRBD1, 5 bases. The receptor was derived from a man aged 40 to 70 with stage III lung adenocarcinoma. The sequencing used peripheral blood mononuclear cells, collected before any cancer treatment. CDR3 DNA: TGTGCCAGCAGCCAAACGCAGGGCCTTAACACTGAAGCTTTCTTT. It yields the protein CASSQTQGLNTEAFF. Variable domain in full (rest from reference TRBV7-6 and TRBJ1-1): GAGVSQSPRYKVTKRGQDVALRCDPISGHVSLYWYRQALGQGPEFLTYFNYEAQQDKSGLPNDRFSAERPEGSISTLTIQRTEQRDSAMYRCASSQTQGLNTEAFFGQGTRLTVV.